The source of this T cell receptor beta chain is a study of blood T cell repertoires in COVID-19. In the source study's methods: It was from reference gene primer amplification that nucleated cell counts were estimated. Profiled with immunoSEQ multiplex PCR; TCRdb holds only in-frame clones, not every one. The DNA was the basis for D and trimming; V, J and clone size are from that table. The sample has approximately 140,000 clones, more than 70% seen once. The CDR3 is 14 amino acids. The trim removed 0 bases at V and 3 bases at J, leaving 3 bases unmatched. Germline V gene sequence: CDR1 SGHKS, CDR2 YYEKEE (reference sequence).

Source material: peripheral blood. The TCR was taken from a human donor in a cohort sampled during active COVID-19. V is TRBV5-5 and J is TRBJ2-7; TRBD1 aligns across 7 bases. The CDR3 spells CASSLADRYYEQYF. DNA for the CDR3: TGTGCCAGCAGCTTGGCGGACAGGTACTACGAGCAGTACTTC.